A selection of T cell receptor beta chains follows, all from one sample in a study of cytomegalovirus exposure and HLA in healthy donors. Only in-frame clones appear in the TCRdb table, and some are missing; sequencing was by immunoSEQ multiplex PCR. The sample lists approximately 140,000 clones; about 79% were seen once. The sequenced sample consisted of PBMCs. These receptors came from a man in his fifties or sixties in good health and CMV-seronegative. The CDR3 runs from the conserved cysteine through the conserved F or W. D genes are given only for firm matches. The size entry is marked missing in some rows and otherwise reads once, few, many or a size class.

d_gene	abundance	j_gene	v_gene	CDR3nt	CDR3aa
.	.	TRBJ1-3	TRBV28	TGTGCCAGCAGTGCACCGGGGAGTGGAAACACCATATATTTT	CASSAPGSGNTIYF
TRBD1	.	TRBJ1-1	TRBV2	TGTGCCAGCAGTGACGGACAGGGAGCGGGTGAAGCTTTCTTT	CASSDGQGAGEAFF
.	.	TRBJ1-2	TRBV6-5	TGTGCCAGCAAAAGGCGGCAGGGTACGAACACCTTC	CASKRRQGTNTF
.	.	TRBJ1-5	TRBV7-2	TGTGCCAGCAGTCCTATCGGGAATCAGCCCCAGCATTTT	CASSPIGNQPQHF
.	once	TRBJ1-5	TRBV6-6	TGTGCCAGCAGTTCCTCAACATTGTTGCAGCCCCAGCATTTT	CASSSSTLLQPQHF
.	.	TRBJ1-1	TRBV6-5	TGTGCCAGCAGCCCCGCAGGGTATACTGAAGCTTTCTTT	CASSPAGYTEAFF
TRBD1	.	TRBJ1-1	TRBV7-2	TGTGCCAGCAGCGACAGGGGCACTGAAGCTTTCTTT	CASSDRGTEAFF
.	.	TRBJ1-3	TRBV4-1	TGCGCCAGCAGCCAGGCAGGCGCTGGAAACACCATATATTTT	CASSQAGAGNTIYF
TRBD2	.	TRBJ2-5	TRBV29-1	TGCAGCGTCGGGGGGGCGGGTGTTGAGACCCAGTACTTC	CSVGGAGVETQYF
.	once	TRBJ1-1	TRBV19	TGTGCCAGTAGGTTCAGGGGAACTGAAGCTTTCTTT	CASRFRGTEAFF
.	.	TRBJ2-6	TRBV15	TGTGCCACCAGCCTCGGGGGACGCGGCGTCCTGACTTTC	CATSLGGRGVLTF
.	.	TRBJ1-2	TRBV5-1	TGCGCCAGCAGCGCTCTAGGCCCGTCTCAAGGCTACACCTTC	CASSALGPSQGYTF
TRBD1	.	TRBJ1-2	TRBV5-1	TGCGCCAGCAGCGTCCCGGGACAGGGAGGCGGCTACACCTTC	CASSVPGQGGGYTF
.	.	TRBJ1-1	TRBV19	TGTGCCAGTAGTCGCGGACCTCTTCAGGGTGACACTGAAGCTTTCTTT	CASSRGPLQGDTEAFF
.	few	TRBJ2-3	TRBV5-1	TGCGCCAGCAGCTTGGGACAGATTAGTACGCAGTATTTT	CASSLGQISTQYF
.	.	TRBJ2-3	TRBV10-1	TGCGCCAGCAGTGACAGTACATTTAGCACAGATACGCAGTATTTT	CASSDSTFSTDTQYF
.	.	TRBJ2-7	TRBV28	TGTGCCAGCAGCAGGACAGTTGGGGAGCAGTACTTC	CASSRTVGEQYF
TRBD2	.	TRBJ2-1	TRBV5-1	TGCGCCAGCAGCTTGGCTGTAGCGGGGGTGGGCAATGAGCAGTTCTTC	CASSLAVAGVGNEQFF
.	.	TRBJ1-3	TRBV29-1	TGCAGCGTTGAAACAGCACGTAGCTCTGGAAACACCATATATTTT	CSVETARSSGNTIYF
.	.	TRBJ2-3	TRBV14	TGTGCCAGCAGCCAACGGACGGGAGACACAGATACGCAGTATTTT	CASSQRTGDTDTQYF
TRBD2	.	TRBJ2-7	TRBV28	TGTGCCAGCAGTTCGACTAGCGTTACCTACGAGCAGTACTTC	CASSSTSVTYEQYF
.	.	TRBJ1-1	TRBV29-1	TGCAGCGCTAGATACGGCAGGAACACTGAAGCTTTCTTT	CSARYGRNTEAFF
TRBD1	.	TRBJ2-7	TRBV6-5	TGTGCCAGCAGTTCCAAGGGGACAGGGGGCTACGAGCAGTACTTC	CASSSKGTGGYEQYF
.	few	TRBJ1-3	TRBV30	TGTGCCTGGAGTGTCCGCAGGACTGGAAACACCATATATTTT	CAWSVRRTGNTIYF
TRBD2	.	TRBJ2-1	TRBV9	TGTGCCAGCACCGCCGGGACTAGATACTACAATGAGCAGTTCTTC	CASTAGTRYYNEQFF
.	.	TRBJ2-1	TRBV9	TGTGCCAGCAGCCGCCTGGGTGGGGGCGACAATGAGCAGTTCTTC	CASSRLGGGDNEQFF